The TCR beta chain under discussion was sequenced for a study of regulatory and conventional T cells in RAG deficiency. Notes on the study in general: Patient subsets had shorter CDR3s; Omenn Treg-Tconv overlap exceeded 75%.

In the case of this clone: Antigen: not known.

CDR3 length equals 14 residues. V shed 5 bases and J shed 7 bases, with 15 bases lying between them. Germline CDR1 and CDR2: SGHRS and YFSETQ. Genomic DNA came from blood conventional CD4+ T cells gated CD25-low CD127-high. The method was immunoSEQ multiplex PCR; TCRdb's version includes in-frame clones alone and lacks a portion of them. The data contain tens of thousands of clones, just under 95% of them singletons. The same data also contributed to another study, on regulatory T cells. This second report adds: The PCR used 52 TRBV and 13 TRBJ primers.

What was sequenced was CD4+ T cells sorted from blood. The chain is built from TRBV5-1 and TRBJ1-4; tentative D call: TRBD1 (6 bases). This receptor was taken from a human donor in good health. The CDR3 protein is CASRGQPQSEKLFF. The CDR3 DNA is TGCGCCAGCAGAGGACAGCCTCAAAGTGAAAAACTGTTTTTT.